Presented here are 25 T cell receptor beta chains from one specimen sequenced in a study of cytomegalovirus exposure and HLA in healthy donors. Researchers ran the PCR with 60 Vbeta and 13 Jbeta primers. Generated by immunoSEQ multiplex PCR, the TCRdb table keeps only in-frame clones and is missing some. This table lists over 100,000 clones. The sequencing sample was made of PBMCs. These receptor sequences come from a man aged 25 to 45 in good health and CMV-seronegative.

This chain links TRBV11-2 with TRBJ1-2; D is possibly TRBD1 (6 bases). The V gene's germline CDR1 is SGHAT and CDR2 FQNNGV. CDR3 size: 14 residues. V was pared by 5 bases and J by 8 bases, with 18 bases between. The CDR3 spells CASSLPGGAKGYTF. The CDR3 DNA follows: TGTGCCAGCAGCCTCCCGGGGGGGGCGAAGGGCTACACCTTC.

The V gene is TRBV10-2, the J gene TRBJ1-1; TRBD1 matches 9 bases. Unmatched junction bases numbered 7, after V lost 0 bases and J lost 11 bases. CDR3 length: 14 amino acids. Germline V CDR1 and CDR2: WSHSY, SAAADI. CDR3 DNA sequence: TGCGCCAGCAGTGAGTCATATTGGACAGGGGAGGCTTTCTTT. This translates into CASSESYWTGEAFF.

V gene TRBV30 combines with J gene TRBJ2-7, with TRBD2 matching 7 bases. The CDR3 is 15 amino acids. With V trimmed by 3 bases and J by 7 bases, 15 bases remained unmatched. Germline V gene data show CDR1 as GTSNPN and CDR2 as SVGIG (reference sequence). The chain's CDR3 is CAWRFGRGSFEEQYF. The CDR3 nucleotides are TGTGCCTGGAGGTTTGGCCGCGGGAGTTTTGAAGAGCAGTACTTC.

The rearrangement links TRBV5-1 to TRBJ1-4; no firm D call. Germline V gene sequence: CDR1 SGHRS, CDR2 YFSETQ. This CDR3 is built from 14 residues. V lost 5 bases and J 8 bases, leaving 16 bases between the germline ends. As DNA, the CDR3 is TGCGCCAGCAGGATGAACACCGGGAAGGAAAAACTGTTTTTT. Protein product: CASRMNTGKEKLFF.

The rearrangement uses TRBV5-1 and TRBJ2-3; D gene unclear. This CDR3 has 15 residues. The germline V gene has CDR1 SGHRS and CDR2 YFSETQ. V lost 0 bases, J lost 1 base, and 9 bases lay in between. The CDR3 sequence: CASSLEAGRTDTQYF. CDR3 DNA sequence: TGCGCCAGCAGCTTGGAGGCAGGCCGCACAGATACGCAGTATTTT.

V gene TRBV2 combines with J gene TRBJ1-1, with a weak D call TRBD1 (6 bases). CDR1 is SNHLY, CDR2 FYNNEI, per germline. Trimming left V 6 bases short and J 1 base short, with 9 bases between. The CDR3 has 13 amino acids. The chain's CDR3 is CASSTDRNTEAFF. Written as DNA, the CDR3 is TGTGCCAGCAGCACGGACAGGAACACTGAAGCTTTCTTT.

The chain is built from TRBV15 and TRBJ1-3; the D is unclear. The germline V gene encodes CDR1 LNHNV and CDR2 YYDKDF (reference sequence). The CDR3 length is 17 residues. Trimming pared 1 base from V and 2 bases from J, leaving 15 bases between. Here the CDR3 reads CATSRGRGVSAGNTIYF. In DNA, the CDR3 is TGTGCCACCAGCAGAGGTCGGGGAGTTAGTGCTGGAAACACCATATATTTT.

This chain connects TRBV28 to TRBJ1-2; 7 nucleotides line up with TRBD1. V shed 1 base, J shed 5 bases, and the junction held 4 bases outside the gene matches. The CDR3 is made up of 14 amino acids. From germline, CDR1 is MDHEN and CDR2 SYDVKM. This CDR3 reads CASSLSSTGYGYTF. In nucleotides, the CDR3 is TGTGCCAGCAGTTTATCGTCGACAGGGTATGGCTACACCTTC.

V usage is TRBV15 and J usage is TRBJ1-6, with a tentative D call TRBD1 (5 bases). Germline V gene sequence: CDR1 LNHNV, CDR2 YYDKDF (reference sequence). Trimming cost V 5 bases and J 6 bases, with 17 bases left between them. The CDR3 is 16 residues long. CDR3 loop: CATSLPITGGNSPLHF. The CDR3 DNA reads TGTGCCACCAGCTTACCGATTACGGGGGGTAATTCACCCCTCCACTTT.

This rearrangement joins TRBV10-3 to TRBJ2-3; 8 nucleotides align to TRBD2. The CDR3 spans 13 residues. The junction had 3 bases not matched to a gene; V was cut back by 6 bases and J by 4 bases. The V gene's germline CDR1 is ENHRY and CDR2 SYGVKD. The chain's CDR3 is CAISGGVADTQYF. The CDR3 DNA is TGTGCCATCAGCGGGGGGGTCGCAGATACGCAGTATTTT.

The chain carries TRBV7-9 and TRBJ2-1; 8 bases fit TRBD1. Germline assignment: CDR1 SEHNR and CDR2 FQNEAQ (reference sequence). Trimming at V came to 8 bases and at J to 7 bases, leaving 1 base not matched to a gene. The CDR3 extends over 11 amino acids. Here the CDR3 DNA reads TGTGCCAGCGGACAGGGAAATGAGCAGTTCTTC. Protein product: CASGQGNEQFF.

The chain recombines TRBV2 with TRBJ2-6, with 11 bases aligning to TRBD1. Losses at the gene ends were 9 bases for V and 4 bases for J; bases not matched to a gene: 8. The CDR3 runs 16 residues. CDR1 is SNHLY and CDR2 is FYNNEI in the germline V gene. This CDR3 reads CARQGQGAEGANVLTF. The CDR3 bases are TGTGCCAGGCAAGGACAGGGGGCGGAGGGGGCCAACGTCCTGACTTTC.

This rearrangement joins TRBV4-3 to TRBJ1-2, with 7 nucleotides matching TRBD1. Germline V lookup: CDR1 LGHNA, CDR2 YSLEER. Losses at the gene ends were 4 bases for V and 2 bases for J; bases not matched to a gene: 7. The CDR3 has 15 residues. As DNA, the CDR3 is TGCGCCAGCAGCCCGGGGACAGTCGGGAACTATGGCTACACCTTC. This sequence encodes CASSPGTVGNYGYTF.

This chain uses TRBV4-2 with TRBJ2-6; possibly TRBD2 for D (6 bases). The CDR3 runs to 17 residues. Germline V lookup: CDR1 LGHNA, CDR2 YNFKEQ. The V gene lost 0 bases and the J gene lost 1 base, with 10 bases spanning the gap. The CDR3 spells CASSQDLGGSGANVLTF. In DNA form, the CDR3 reads TGTGCCAGCAGCCAAGATCTCGGGGGATCTGGGGCCAACGTCCTGACTTTC.

The chain has TRBV18 and TRBJ2-3, with no clear D. The CDR3 is 15 amino acids. Trimming removed 5 bases at V and 0 bases at J, with 12 bases between. The germline gives CDR1 KGHSH, CDR2 LQKENI. CDR3 in amino acids: CASSEVVPSTDTQYF. Written as DNA, the CDR3 is TGTGCCAGCTCAGAGGTCGTACCTAGCACAGATACGCAGTATTTT. Combining the CDR3 with reference TRBV18 and TRBJ2-3 gives the whole variable domain NAGVMQNPRHLVRRRGQEARLRCSPMKGHSHVYWYRQLPEEGLKFMVYLQKENIIDESGMPKERFSAEFPKEGPSILRIQQVVRGDSAAYFCASSEVVPSTDTQYFGPGTRLTVL.

This chain connects TRBV4-3 to TRBJ2-7; 7 nucleotides align to TRBD1. The CDR3 is 14 residues long. Germline V gives CDR1 LGHNA, CDR2 YSLEER. Trimming took 1 base from V and 5 from J; bases not matched to a gene: 5. The CDR3 nucleotides are TGCGCCAGCAGCCAAGGACAGGGTACCAACGAGCAGTACTTC. It encodes CASSQGQGTNEQYF.

In regard to this clone: Relative to the germline gene, one junction end is altered; a read error may explain this. The CDR3 sequence: CASREGTGYQPQHF. CDR3 DNA: TGTGCCAGCAGAGAAGGGACAGGCTATCAGCCCCAGCATTTT. The rearrangement joins TRBV2 to TRBJ1-5, with 8 bases aligning to TRBD1. Looked up from germline, CDR1 is SNHLY and CDR2 is FYNNEI. The CDR3 has 14 residues.

DNA of the CDR3: TGCGCCAGCAGCTGGGACTACCGGCAAGAGACCCAGTACTTC. Translation: CASSWDYRQETQYF. The chain employs TRBV5-1 and TRBJ2-5, with 7 bases identical to TRBD2. This CDR3 is built from 14 residues. The V gene end was trimmed by 3 bases and the J gene end by 2 bases; junction bases not matched to a gene: 4. The germline CDR1 and CDR2 sequences are SGHRS and YFSETQ.

The chain employs TRBV19 and TRBJ2-3; 7 nucleotides line up with TRBD2. The V and J ends lost 3 bases and 5 bases, in that order; junction bases with no gene match: 11. The V gene's germline CDR1 is LNHDA and CDR2 SQIVND (reference sequence). There are 16 residues in the CDR3. The CDR3 DNA is TGTGCCAGTAGTATGTACCCGGGGCCGGGGGGAGATACGCAGTATTTT. It is translated as CASSMYPGPGGDTQYF.

The chain couples TRBV12-5 to TRBJ1-5; a weak D match, TRBD1 (6 bases). The CDR3 runs 14 residues. Trimming stripped 1 base from V and 3 bases from J, with 7 bases between. Germline V lookup: CDR1 LGHNT, CDR2 FRNRAP. CDR3 DNA sequence: TGTGCTAGTGGTTTGGGACAGGACAATCAGCCCCAGCATTTT. Amino acid sequence: CASGLGQDNQPQHF.

This rearrangement joins TRBV7-9 to TRBJ2-5; a possible D gene is TRBD1 (5 bases). CDR3 size: 13 residues. V lost 7 bases and J 4 bases, leaving 13 bases between the germline ends. Germline V gives CDR1 SEHNR, CDR2 FQNEAQ (reference sequence). For the CDR3, the DNA is TGTGCCAGCACCGTGGCAGGGCGAGAGACCCAGTACTTC. Residues: CASTVAGRETQYF.

The J gene is TRBJ1-3, the V gene TRBV7-8, with D unclear. Germline V gene lookup returns CDR1 SGHVS and CDR2 FQNEAQ. The length of the CDR3 is 15 residues. Deletions cut 4 bases from V and 0 bases from J, with 10 bases between. The CDR3 reads CASSSEGYSGNTIYF. For the CDR3, the DNA is TGTGCCAGCAGCTCCGAGGGTTACTCTGGAAACACCATATATTTT. Filled out from reference TRBV7-8 and TRBJ1-3, the complete variable domain reads GAGVSQSPRYKVAKRGQDVALRCDPISGHVSLFWYQQALGQGPEFLTYFQNEAQLDKSGLPSDRFFAERPEGSVSTLKIQRTQQEDSAVYLCASSSEGYSGNTIYFGEGSWLTVV.

This chain joins TRBV5-4 and TRBJ1-5; 9 nucleotides align to TRBD1. There are 17 residues in the CDR3. Germline V gene data show CDR1 as SGHNT and CDR2 as YYREEE (reference sequence). Trimming cost V 9 bases and J 4 bases; bases outside gene matches: 17. This CDR3 is CAISTMPGQGKNQPQHF. The DNA for the CDR3 is TGTGCCATCTCGACGATGCCAGGACAGGGGAAGAATCAGCCCCAGCATTTT.

The chain carries TRBV5-4 and TRBJ2-7; the match to TRBD1 covers 9 bases. V lost 4 bases to trimming and J lost 2 bases; unmatched junction nucleotides: 7. Germline V lookup: CDR1 SGHNT, CDR2 YYREEE (reference sequence). The CDR3 has 15 amino acids. The CDR3 loop reads CASSPGTGSTYEQYF. The CDR3 coding sequence is TGTGCCAGCAGCCCTGGGACAGGGTCCACCTACGAGCAGTACTTC.

V and J are TRBV7-6 and TRBJ1-3; D possibly corresponds to TRBD1 (6 bases). The V gene lost 2 bases and the J gene lost 1 base, with 12 bases spanning the gap. Germline assignment: CDR1 SGHVS and CDR2 FNYEAQ. The CDR3 has 16 residues. The CDR3: CASSLKVTGSGNTIYF. The CDR3, as DNA: TGTGCCAGCAGCTTAAAGGTCACAGGGTCTGGAAACACCATATATTTT. Looking up the rest from reference TRBV7-6 and TRBJ1-3 gives the full variable domain: GAGVSQSPRYKVTKRGQDVALRCDPISGHVSLYWYRQALGQGPEFLTYFNYEAQQDKSGLPNDRFSAERPEGSISTLTIQRTEQRDSAMYRCASSLKVTGSGNTIYFGEGSWLTVV.